These 11 T cell receptor beta chains were all obtained from the same sample, sequenced in a study of blood T cell repertoires in COVID-19. The protocol was immunoSEQ multiplex PCR, while the TCRdb copy is restricted to in-frame clones and leaves out a portion. The profile covers 170,000 or so clones, with approximately 86% appearing a single time and 2.5% to 3.5% taken by the ten largest. The sequenced material came from peripheral blood. The origin of the receptors is a man in his forties or fifties with active or convalescent COVID-19.

The rearrangement joins TRBV9 to TRBJ1-4; 8 nucleotides align to TRBD1. V shed 4 bases and J 2 bases; nucleotides not matched to a gene: 7. The CDR3 runs 16 residues. Per germline, CDR1 SGDLS and CDR2 YYNGEE. The CDR3 nucleotides read TGTGCCAGCAGCCTGGGGACAGGTCGGACTAATGAAAAACTGTTTTTT. Translation: CASSLGTGRTNEKLFF.

This clone was recorded once. CDR3 protein: CATSDRTGSQPQHF. CDR3 DNA sequence: TGTGCCACCAGTGATCGGACAGGGTCCCAGCCCCAGCATTTT. The chain recombines TRBV24-1 with TRBJ1-5, with TRBD1 matching 8 bases. This CDR3 region has 14 residues. Per germline, CDR1 KGHDR and CDR2 SFDVKD. Germline trimming cut 3 bases from V and 7 bases from J; bases unmatched to any gene: 4.

The chain joins TRBV5-8 to TRBJ2-7; D is possibly TRBD2 (7 bases). The CDR3 spans 15 residues. Germline V CDR1 and CDR2: SGHTS, YDEGEE. Trimming shortened V by 3 bases and J by 3 bases, and 16 bases separated the two germline ends. In DNA, the CDR3 is TGTGCCAGCAGCTGGGGGGGCGGGGTACTCTACGAGCAGTACTTC. This gives the protein CASSWGGGVLYEQYF.

The chain uses TRBV7-8 and TRBJ1-5, with TRBD1 as a possible D gene (6 bases). Per germline, CDR1 SGHVS and CDR2 FQNEAQ. This CDR3 is built from 13 residues. Trimming shortened V by 4 bases and J by 4 bases, and 8 bases separated the two germline ends. CDR3 amino acids: CASSYQGNQPQHF. DNA for the CDR3: TGTGCCAGCAGCTACCAGGGGAATCAGCCCCAGCATTTT.

The V gene is TRBV18, the J gene TRBJ1-6; 8 nucleotides line up with TRBD1. With 8 bases clipped from V and 0 bases from J, the junction kept 3 bases outside the gene matches. This CDR3 is built from 15 residues. Germline assignment: CDR1 KGHSH and CDR2 LQKENI. CDR3 protein: CASRTGSSYNSPLHF. The CDR3 DNA reads as TGTGCCAGCCGGACAGGGAGCTCCTATAATTCACCCCTCCACTTT.

This chain joins TRBV30 and TRBJ1-5, with D possibly TRBD1 on 6 matching bases. The CDR3 loop spans 13 amino acids. Germline-derived CDR1 and CDR2 are GTSNPN and SVGIG (reference sequence). Trimming stripped 4 bases from V and 5 bases from J, with 12 bases between. This CDR3 is CAWTTGPDQPQHF. DNA of the CDR3: TGTGCCTGGACGACAGGCCCGGATCAGCCCCAGCATTTT.

The J gene is TRBJ2-5, the V gene TRBV28, with 7 bases lining up with TRBD2. The ends lost 7 bases at V and 5 bases at J; junction bases unmatched: 7. The CDR3 is 13 amino acids. Germline CDR1 MDHEN, CDR2 SYDVKM. As DNA, the CDR3 is TGTGCCAGCACCCCTCTAGCGGTGGAGACCCAGTACTTC. Translation gives CASTPLAVETQYF.

The chain uses TRBV6-5 and TRBJ2-7, with TRBD2 as a possible D gene (6 bases). The CDR3 has 13 residues. The ends were cut back, 6 bases at V and 3 bases at J, with 12 bases in the middle. Germline loops: CDR1 MNHEY, CDR2 SVGAGI. The CDR3 DNA sequence: TGTGCCAGCAGGTTTAGCGGCCTCTACGAGCAGTACTTC. Its protein product is CASRFSGLYEQYF.

The chain employs TRBV9 and TRBJ1-2; tentative D call: TRBD1 (5 bases). Germline V gives CDR1 SGDLS, CDR2 YYNGEE. This CDR3 contains 12 residues. V lost 2 bases and J lost 4, with 6 bases in between. CDR3 bases: TGTGCCAGCAGCGTCGACAGCTATGGCTACACCTTC. Translated, it gives CASSVDSYGYTF.

This clone has a handful of counts. CDR3 bases: TGTGCCAGCAGCTTAGGGGGCCAGGGGGCCAGAAACACCATATATTTT. This codes for CASSLGGQGARNTIYF. This chain links TRBV7-8 with TRBJ1-3, with 8 bases aligning to TRBD1. CDR1 is SGHVS, CDR2 FQNEAQ, per germline. After removal of 1 base from V and 5 bases from J, the junction contained 7 bases not matched to a gene. CDR3 length: 16 residues.

The chain has TRBV11-3 and TRBJ2-3; TRBD1 matches at 10 bases. The CDR3 has 15 residues. V shed 3 bases, J shed 7 bases, and the junction held 7 bases outside the gene matches. Germline CDR1 SGHNT, CDR2 YENEEA. DNA of the CDR3: TGTGCCAGCAGCTTGGGGACAGGGGCAACGAATACGCAGTATTTT. Translation gives CASSLGTGATNTQYF.